These T cell receptor beta chains were read from a single sample in a study of Tregs in tolerant kidney transplant recipients. Sequenced by immunoSEQ multiplex PCR; TCRdb stores in-frame clones only, minus some. The repertoire has fewer than 20,000 clones, over 40% of them found once; the top ten carry approximately 3.3%. Antigens of these TCRs are unknown. The sample was CD4+ T cells from blood cultured with allogeneic cells, taken before the transplant. All receptors derive from a human patient who received a combined kidney and bone marrow transplant. Both conserved end residues are part of each CDR3. Each record gives: clone size, D gene, J gene, V gene, CDR3 protein, CDR3 DNA. The D gene is left open where the match is weak. Clone sizes are given selectively: once, few, many, or a class where the clone is expanded.

- | TRBD1 | TRBJ1-1 | TRBV6-1 | CASTGANMNTEAFF | TGTGCCAGTACAGGGGCGAATATGAACACTGAAGCTTTCTTT
- | TRBD1 | TRBJ2-7 | TRBV6-5 | CASSYRIGTGGREQYF | TGTGCCAGCAGTTACCGTATCGGGACAGGGGGGAGGGAGCAGTACTTC
- | TRBD1 | TRBJ2-7 | TRBV6-5 | CASSYSRGDRGHEQYF | TGTGCCAGCAGTTACTCGAGGGGGGACAGGGGCCACGAGCAGTACTTC
- | - | TRBJ2-1 | TRBV6-6 | CASRVERGNEQFF | TGTGCCAGCAGAGTCGAAAGGGGCAATGAGCAGTTCTTC
once | TRBD1 | TRBJ2-1 | TRBV11-3 | CASSAGQGDDNEQFF | TGTGCCAGCAGCGCGGGACAGGGAGATGACAATGAGCAGTTCTTC
- | TRBD2 | TRBJ2-3 | TRBV7-3 | CASSPPSGGTPDTQYF | TGTGCCAGCAGCCCTCCCTCGGGGGGGACCCCAGATACGCAGTATTTT
few | - | TRBJ1-5 | TRBV11-2 | CASSLGGLPQHF | TGTGCCAGCAGCTTAGGGGGGCTGCCCCAGCATTTT
once | TRBD1 | TRBJ2-3 | TRBV27 | CASSLTPGQGYLTQYF | TGTGCCAGCAGTTTAACTCCCGGACAGGGGTATCTTACGCAGTATTTT
few | - | TRBJ1-4 | TRBV30 | CAWSAAPGLNEKLFF | TGTGCCTGGAGCGCCGCCCCGGGTCTTAATGAAAAACTGTTTTTT
once | TRBD2 | TRBJ2-5 | TRBV14 | CASSQDLGSGGEETQYF | TGTGCCAGCAGCCAAGATCTAGGTAGCGGGGGGGAAGAGACCCAGTACTTC
- | - | TRBJ1-6 | TRBV9 | CASSVATGISYNSPLHF | TGTGCCAGCAGCGTAGCTACGGGAATCTCCTATAATTCACCCCTCCACTTT
- | - | TRBJ2-7 | TRBV27 | CASSPSPGGEYF | TGTGCCAGCAGCCCCTCCCCCGGAGGGGAGTACTTC
- | - | TRBJ2-7 | TRBV7-9 | CASSFWRVGQTYEQYF | TGTGCCAGCAGCTTTTGGAGGGTGGGACAGACCTACGAGCAGTACTTC
- | - | TRBJ2-6 | TRBV7-6 | CASARPSGANVLTF | TGTGCCAGCGCCAGGCCCTCTGGGGCCAACGTCCTGACTTTC
- | - | TRBJ1-1 | TRBV5-4 | CASSLEHWTEAFF | TGTGCCAGCAGCTTGGAGCACTGGACTGAAGCTTTCTTT
few | TRBD1 | TRBJ1-2 | TRBV6-7 | CATHPSYGTGYGYTF | TGTGCCACACACCCTAGCTACGGGACAGGCTATGGCTACACCTTC
- | - | TRBJ1-5 | TRBV19 | CASIRYAGQYSNQPQHF | TGTGCCAGTATACGCTATGCAGGGCAATATAGCAATCAGCCCCAGCATTTT
- | - | TRBJ1-1 | TRBV5-1 | CASSLPGSNTEAFF | TGCGCCAGCAGCTTGCCGGGATCTAACACTGAAGCTTTCTTT
- | - | TRBJ2-1 | TRBV5-1 | CASGFRESNNEQFF | TGCGCCAGCGGTTTCCGGGAGTCGAACAATGAGCAGTTCTTC
- | TRBD2 | TRBJ2-7 | TRBV6-5 | CASSLKRGGTYEQYF | TGTGCCAGCAGTTTGAAGCGGGGGGGCACCTACGAGCAGTACTTC
few | - | TRBJ1-2 | TRBV11-3 | CASSLTLSLGRDYGYTF | TGTGCCAGCAGCTTAACGCTGTCGCTGGGGCGCGACTATGGCTACACCTTC
once | - | TRBJ2-6 | TRBV4-1 | CASSQPLRLASGANVLTF | TGCGCCAGCAGCCAACCCCTAAGACTGGCCTCTGGGGCCAACGTCCTGACTTTC